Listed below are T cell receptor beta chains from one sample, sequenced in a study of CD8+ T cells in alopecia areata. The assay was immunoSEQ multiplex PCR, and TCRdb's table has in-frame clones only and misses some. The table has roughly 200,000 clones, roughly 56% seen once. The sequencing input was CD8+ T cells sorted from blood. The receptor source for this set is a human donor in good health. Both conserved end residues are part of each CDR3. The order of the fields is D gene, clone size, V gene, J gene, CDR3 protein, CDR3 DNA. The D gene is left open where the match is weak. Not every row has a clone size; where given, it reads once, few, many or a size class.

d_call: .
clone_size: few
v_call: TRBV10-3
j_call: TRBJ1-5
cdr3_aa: CAISESPNQPQHF
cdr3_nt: TGTGCCATCAGTGAGTCCCCAAATCAGCCCCAGCATTTT

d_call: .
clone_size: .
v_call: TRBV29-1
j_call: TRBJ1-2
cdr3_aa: CSVDFLYGYTF
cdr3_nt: TGCAGCGTTGACTTCCTCTATGGCTACACCTTC

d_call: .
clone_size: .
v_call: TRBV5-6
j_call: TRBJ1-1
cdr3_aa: CASSWGTGPNTEAFF
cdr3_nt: TGTGCCAGCAGCTGGGGAACAGGGCCGAACACTGAAGCTTTCTTT

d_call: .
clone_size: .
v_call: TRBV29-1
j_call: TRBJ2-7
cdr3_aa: CSVERDAEQYF
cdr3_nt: TGCAGCGTCGAAAGGGATGCCGAGCAGTACTTC

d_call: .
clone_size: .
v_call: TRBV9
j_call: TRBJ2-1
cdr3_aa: CASSVGAGSYNEQFF
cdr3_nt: TGTGCCAGCAGCGTTGGTGCAGGGTCCTACAATGAGCAGTTCTTC

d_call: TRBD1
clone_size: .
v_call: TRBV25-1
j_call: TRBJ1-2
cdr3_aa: CASSEGDRVRYGYTF
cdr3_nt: TGTGCCAGCAGTGAAGGGGACAGGGTTCGGTATGGCTACACCTTC

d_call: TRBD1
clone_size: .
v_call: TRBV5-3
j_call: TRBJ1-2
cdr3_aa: CARKTGENYGYTF
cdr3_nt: TGTGCCAGAAAGACAGGGGAGAACTATGGCTACACCTTC

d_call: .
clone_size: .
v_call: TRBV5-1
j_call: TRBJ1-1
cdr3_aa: CASSGLNPRNTEAFF
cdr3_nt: TGCGCCAGCAGCGGACTCAATCCCCGGAACACTGAAGCTTTCTTT

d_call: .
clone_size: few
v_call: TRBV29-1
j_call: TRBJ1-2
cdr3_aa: CSVAVNSIYGYTF
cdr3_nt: TGCAGCGTTGCGGTAAACTCGATCTATGGCTACACCTTC

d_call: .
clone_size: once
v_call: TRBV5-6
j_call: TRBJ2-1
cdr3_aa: CASSSLGFSSYNEQFF
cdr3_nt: TGTGCCAGCAGCTCCCTCGGATTTAGCTCCTACAATGAGCAGTTCTTC

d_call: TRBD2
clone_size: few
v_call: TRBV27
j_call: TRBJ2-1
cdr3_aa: CASSLSGGPYNEQFF
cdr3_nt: TGTGCCAGCAGTTTGAGCGGGGGACCATACAATGAGCAGTTCTTC

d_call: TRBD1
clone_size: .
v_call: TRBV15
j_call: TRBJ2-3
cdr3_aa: CATSRRTGSTDTQYF
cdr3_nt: TGTGCCACCAGCAGAAGGACAGGTAGCACAGATACGCAGTATTTT

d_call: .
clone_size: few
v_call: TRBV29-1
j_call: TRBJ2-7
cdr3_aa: CSVTGMGYEQYF
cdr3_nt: TGCAGCGTTACCGGGATGGGATACGAGCAGTACTTC

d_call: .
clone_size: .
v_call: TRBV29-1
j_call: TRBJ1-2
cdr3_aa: CSVERGFDGYTF
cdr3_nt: TGCAGCGTTGAAAGGGGGTTCGATGGCTACACCTTC

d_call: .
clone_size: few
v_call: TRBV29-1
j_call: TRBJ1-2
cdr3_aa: CSVVDVHYGYTF
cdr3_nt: TGCAGCGTTGTGGATGTCCACTATGGCTACACCTTC

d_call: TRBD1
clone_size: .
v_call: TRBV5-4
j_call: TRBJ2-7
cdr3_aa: CASSLGQGAYYEQYF
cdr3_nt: TGTGCCAGCAGCTTGGGGCAGGGGGCGTACTACGAGCAGTACTTC

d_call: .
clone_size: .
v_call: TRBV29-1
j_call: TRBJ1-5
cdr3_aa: CSVAGGGDQPQHF
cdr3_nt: TGCAGCGTTGCGGGTGGAGGGGATCAGCCCCAGCATTTT

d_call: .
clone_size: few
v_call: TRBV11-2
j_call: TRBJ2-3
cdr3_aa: CASSLGADTQYF
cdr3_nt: TGTGCCAGCAGCTTAGGAGCAGATACGCAGTATTTT

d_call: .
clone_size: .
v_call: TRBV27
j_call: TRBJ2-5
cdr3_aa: CASRLGLNQETQYF
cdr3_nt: TGTGCCAGCAGGCTGGGACTTAATCAAGAGACCCAGTACTTC

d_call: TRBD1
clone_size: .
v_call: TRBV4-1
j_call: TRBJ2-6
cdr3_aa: CASSHLGQGVPSGANVLTF
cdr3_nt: TGCGCCAGCAGCCACCTAGGACAGGGAGTACCCTCTGGGGCCAACGTCCTGACTTTC

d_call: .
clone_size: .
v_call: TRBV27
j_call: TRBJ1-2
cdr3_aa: CASSLSGANYGYTF
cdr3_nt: TGTGCCAGCAGTTTATCAGGGGCTAACTATGGCTACACCTTC

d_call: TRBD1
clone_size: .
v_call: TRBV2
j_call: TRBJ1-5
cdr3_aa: CASRTLDRGNQPQHF
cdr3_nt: TGTGCCAGCAGGACTCTGGACAGGGGGAATCAGCCCCAGCATTTT

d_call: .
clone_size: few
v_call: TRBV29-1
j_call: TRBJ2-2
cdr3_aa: CSVVVVGELFF
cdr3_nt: TGCAGCGTTGTCGTGGTCGGGGAGCTGTTTTTT

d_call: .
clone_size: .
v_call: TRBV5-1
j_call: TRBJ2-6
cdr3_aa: CASTDSSGANVLTF
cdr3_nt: TGCGCCAGCACCGACAGCTCTGGGGCCAACGTCCTGACTTTC

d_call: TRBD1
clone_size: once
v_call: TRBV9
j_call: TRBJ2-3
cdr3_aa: CASSVAGNGDRGAYTQYF
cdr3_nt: TGTGCCAGCAGCGTAGCTGGGAATGGGGACAGGGGGGCGTACACGCAGTATTTT

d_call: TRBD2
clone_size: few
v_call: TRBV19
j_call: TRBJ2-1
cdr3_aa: CASSMGGGYNEQFF
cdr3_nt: TGTGCCAGTAGTATGGGCGGGGGGTACAATGAGCAGTTCTTC

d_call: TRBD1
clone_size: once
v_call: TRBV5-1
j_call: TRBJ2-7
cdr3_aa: CASSAETGGAAEQYF
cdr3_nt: TGCGCCAGCAGCGCCGAGACAGGGGGCGCGGCCGAGCAGTACTTC

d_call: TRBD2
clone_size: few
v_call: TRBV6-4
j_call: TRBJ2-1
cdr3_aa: CASSDGGLDYNEQFF
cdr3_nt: TGTGCCAGCAGTGACGGTGGACTAGACTACAATGAGCAGTTCTTC

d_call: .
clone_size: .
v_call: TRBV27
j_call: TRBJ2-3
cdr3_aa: CASSRPGVSTDTQYF
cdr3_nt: TGTGCCAGCAGTCGTCCGGGGGTGAGCACAGATACGCAGTATTTT

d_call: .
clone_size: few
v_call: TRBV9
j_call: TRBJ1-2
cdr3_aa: CASSEGDRQGPYGYTF
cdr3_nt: TGTGCCAGCAGCGAGGGGGATCGTCAGGGCCCCTATGGCTACACCTTC

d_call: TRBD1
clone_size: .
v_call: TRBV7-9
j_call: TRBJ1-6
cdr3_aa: CASSSGQGESPLHF
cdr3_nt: TGTGCCAGCAGCTCGGGACAGGGGGAATCACCCCTCCACTTT

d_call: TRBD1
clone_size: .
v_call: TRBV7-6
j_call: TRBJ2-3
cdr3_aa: CASSLFDRASTDTQYF
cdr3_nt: TGTGCCAGCAGCTTATTCGACAGGGCTAGCACAGATACGCAGTATTTT

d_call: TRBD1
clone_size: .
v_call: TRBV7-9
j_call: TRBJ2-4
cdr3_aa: CASSQGTDGAKNIQYF
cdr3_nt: TGTGCCAGCAGCCAGGGGACAGACGGGGCCAAAAACATTCAGTACTTC

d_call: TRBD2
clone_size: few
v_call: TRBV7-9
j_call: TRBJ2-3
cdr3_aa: CASSFGTSGVADTQYF
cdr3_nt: TGTGCCAGCAGCTTCGGGACTAGCGGGGTGGCAGATACGCAGTATTTT

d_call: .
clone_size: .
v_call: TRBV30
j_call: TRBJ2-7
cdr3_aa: CAWMETSSYEQYF
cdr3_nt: TGTGCCTGGATGGAGACGTCTTCCTACGAGCAGTACTTC

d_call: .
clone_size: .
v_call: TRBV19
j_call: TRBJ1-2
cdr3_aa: CASSIGGAGYTF
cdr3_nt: TGTGCCAGTAGTATTGGAGGGGCTGGCTACACCTTC

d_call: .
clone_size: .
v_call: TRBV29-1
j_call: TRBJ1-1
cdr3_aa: CSAPTPGTEAFF
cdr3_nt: TGCAGCGCCCCGACCCCCGGTACTGAAGCTTTCTTT

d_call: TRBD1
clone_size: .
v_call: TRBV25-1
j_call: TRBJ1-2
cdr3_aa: CASRGTGASADYGYTF
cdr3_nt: TGTGCCAGCAGAGGGACAGGGGCCTCCGCTGACTATGGCTACACCTTC

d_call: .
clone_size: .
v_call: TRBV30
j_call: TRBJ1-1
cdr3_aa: CAWMEDGQKAFF
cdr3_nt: TGTGCCTGGATGGAAGACGGGCAGAAAGCTTTCTTT

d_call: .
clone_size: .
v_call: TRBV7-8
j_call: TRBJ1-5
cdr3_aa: CASSSTDKGANQPQHF
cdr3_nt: TGTGCCAGCAGCTCCACAGACAAGGGCGCCAATCAGCCCCAGCATTTT

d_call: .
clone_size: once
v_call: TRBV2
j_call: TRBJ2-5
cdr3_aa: CASSEGGAGETQYF
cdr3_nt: TGTGCCAGCAGTGAGGGCGGGGCAGGGGAGACCCAGTACTTC

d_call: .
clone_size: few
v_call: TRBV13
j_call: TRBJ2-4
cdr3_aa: CASSLGLLDIQYF
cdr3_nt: TGTGCCAGCAGCTTAGGACTTCTGGACATTCAGTACTTC

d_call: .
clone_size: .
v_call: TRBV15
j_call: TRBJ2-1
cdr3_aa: CATSSGASSYNEQFF
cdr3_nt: TGTGCCACCAGCAGCGGGGCGAGCTCCTACAATGAGCAGTTCTTC

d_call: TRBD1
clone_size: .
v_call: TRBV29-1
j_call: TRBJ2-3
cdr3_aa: CSVDPGTGTDTQYF
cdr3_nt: TGCAGCGTTGACCCCGGGACAGGGACAGATACGCAGTATTTT

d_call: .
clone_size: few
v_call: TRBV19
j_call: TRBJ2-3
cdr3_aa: CATRENTQYF
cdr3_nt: TGTGCCACCCGAGAGAATACGCAGTATTTT

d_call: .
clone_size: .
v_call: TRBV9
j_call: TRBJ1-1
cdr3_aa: CASSVGGQTEAFF
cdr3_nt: TGTGCCAGCAGCGTAGGTGGTCAGACTGAAGCTTTCTTT

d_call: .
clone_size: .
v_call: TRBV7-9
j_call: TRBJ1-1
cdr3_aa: CASSLAVRGWTEAFF
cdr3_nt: TGTGCCAGCAGCTTAGCAGTTCGGGGTTGGACTGAAGCTTTCTTT

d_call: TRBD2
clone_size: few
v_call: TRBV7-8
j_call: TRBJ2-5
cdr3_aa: CASNFRVTGTSDETQYF
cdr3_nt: TGTGCCAGCAACTTTCGCGTGACCGGGACTAGCGATGAGACCCAGTACTTC

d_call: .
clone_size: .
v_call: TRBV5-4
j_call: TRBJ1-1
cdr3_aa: CASSRDTEAFF
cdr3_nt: TGTGCCAGCAGCAGGGACACTGAAGCTTTCTTT

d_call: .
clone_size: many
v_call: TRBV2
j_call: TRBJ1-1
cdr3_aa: CASRGVGTNTEAFF
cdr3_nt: TGTGCCAGCAGGGGGGTCGGAACGAACACTGAAGCTTTCTTT

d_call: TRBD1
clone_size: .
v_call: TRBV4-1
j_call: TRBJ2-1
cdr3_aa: CASSFGTGRYNEQFF
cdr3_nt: TGCGCCAGCAGCTTTGGGACAGGGCGCTACAATGAGCAGTTCTTC

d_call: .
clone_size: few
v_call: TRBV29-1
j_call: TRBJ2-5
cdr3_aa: CSVEEGGETQYF
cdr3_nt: TGCAGCGTTGAAGAAGGGGGAGAGACCCAGTACTTC

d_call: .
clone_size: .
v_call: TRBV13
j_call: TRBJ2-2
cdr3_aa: CASSLGRGNTGELFF
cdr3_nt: TGTGCCAGCAGCTTGGGCCGCGGGAACACCGGGGAGCTGTTTTTT